These 14 T cell receptor beta chains originate from one sample sequenced in a study of technical replicates of blood from a few donors. Libraries were prepared by immunoSEQ multiplex PCR; TCRdb keeps only in-frame clonotypes and omits some of them. The sample records tens of thousands of clones, 95% to 98% being singletons. Sequenced input: T cells isolated from PBMCs. These receptors originate from a human donor in good health.

This chain connects TRBV2 to TRBJ1-1; TRBD1 matches 7 bases. Looked up from germline, CDR1 is SNHLY and CDR2 is FYNNEI. V lost 4 bases, J lost 5 bases, and 4 bases stayed unmatched. This CDR3 has 13 residues. This CDR3 is CASSGDRETEAFF. The CDR3 region has the DNA TGTGCCAGCAGTGGAGACAGGGAGACTGAAGCTTTCTTT.

This chain joins TRBV5-1 and TRBJ2-1, with 7 bases identical to TRBD2. Looked up from germline, CDR1 is SGHRS and CDR2 is YFSETQ. The junction had 19 bases not matched to a gene; V was cut back by 4 bases and J by 0 bases. The CDR3 totals 20 residues. In DNA form, the CDR3 reads TGCGCCAGCAGCCTCCCGACGGGGGAGGGAGGGGAGAGCTCCTACAATGAGCAGTTCTTC. Translated, it gives CASSLPTGEGGESSYNEQFF.

The V and J genes are TRBV5-4 and TRBJ2-7; TRBD2 matches at 10 bases. The CDR3 spans 15 residues. CDR1 and CDR2 from the germline V gene are SGHNT and YYREEE (reference sequence). The trim removed 2 bases at V and 4 bases at J, leaving 6 bases unmatched. The CDR3 region is CASSLGAGGLYEQYF. In DNA form, the CDR3 reads TGTGCCAGCAGCTTAGGAGCGGGGGGGCTATACGAGCAGTACTTC. The full variable domain, completed using reference TRBV5-4 and TRBJ2-7, is ETGVTQSPTHLIKTRGQQVTLRCSSQSGHNTVSWYQQALGQGPQFIFQYYREEENGRGNFPPRFSGLQFPNYSSELNVNALELDDSALYLCASSLGAGGLYEQYFGPGTRLTVT.

Only one count was recorded for this clone. The chain joins TRBV9 to TRBJ1-2, with D unclear. Germline values: CDR1 SGDLS, CDR2 YYNGEE. This CDR3 is 14 amino acids long. Trimming shortened V by 3 bases and J by 7 bases, and 16 bases separated the two germline ends. The CDR3 DNA reads as TGTGCCAGCAGCGGTAGGAATGTGGCAGGTGGCTACACCTTC. It specifies CASSGRNVAGGYTF.

The V and J genes are TRBV25-1 and TRBJ2-2; 10 bases agree with TRBD1. Trimming cost V 4 bases and J 3 bases; bases outside gene matches: 5. Germline CDR1 reads MGHDK; CDR2 reads SYGVNS. The CDR3 length is 16 residues. DNA of the CDR3: TGTGCCAGCAGTGCGGGAGGGACAGGGGACACCGGGGAGCTGTTTTTT. This gives the protein CASSAGGTGDTGELFF. Together with reference TRBV25-1 and TRBJ2-2, the CDR3 gives the full variable domain: EADIYQTPRYLVIGTGKKITLECSQTMGHDKMYWYQQDPGMELHLIHYSYGVNSTEKGDLSSESTVSRIRTEHFPLTLESARPSHTSQYLCASSAGGTGDTGELFFGEGSRLTVL.

Details on this clone: The junction and the germline gene differ at one end; a read error may be behind it. V is TRBV7-9 and J is TRBJ2-7; tentative D call: TRBD2 (7 bases). The germline V gene encodes CDR1 SEHNR and CDR2 FQNEAQ (reference sequence). The CDR3 runs to 12 residues. CDR3 coding DNA: TGTGCCAGCAGCCTAAGGGGGGGAATCCCCCACTTC. It translates to CASSLRGGIPHF.

J is TRBJ2-3 and V is TRBV5-1, with 9 positions matching TRBD2. Germline loops: CDR1 SGHRS, CDR2 YFSETQ. J lost 4 bases, V lost 2 bases, and 5 bases had no gene match. The CDR3 spans 15 residues. This chain's CDR3 is CASSFAIAGADTQYF. The CDR3 DNA reads as TGCGCCAGCAGCTTTGCAATAGCGGGAGCAGATACGCAGTATTTT.

The genes are TRBV13 and TRBJ1-5, with 9 bases aligning to TRBD1. The CDR3 contains 19 residues. Germline-derived CDR1 and CDR2 are PRHDT and FYEKMQ (reference sequence). V was pared by 3 bases and J by 1 base, with 13 bases of the junction left unmatched. The CDR3 sequence is CASSFRPTGQGRSNQPQHF. The CDR3 DNA is TGTGCCAGCAGCTTTAGACCCACGGGACAGGGAAGGAGCAATCAGCCCCAGCATTTT.

The rearrangement joins TRBV19 to TRBJ1-2; 7 positions agree with TRBD1. Germline CDR1 LNHDA, CDR2 SQIVND (reference sequence). The CDR3 length is 16 residues. Losses at the gene ends were 1 base for V and 6 bases for J; bases not matched to a gene: 11. DNA of the CDR3: TGTGCCAGTAGTATAGTAGGGGGCGCAAAGGTTCATGGCTACACCTTC. Its translation is CASSIVGGAKVHGYTF.

This clone was found a few times. V and J are TRBV6-5 and TRBJ1-6; weak D call: TRBD1 (5 bases). The V gene's germline CDR1 is MNHEY and CDR2 SVGAGI. The CDR3 spans 13 residues. V was trimmed by 7 bases and J by 6 bases, leaving 10 bases between them. The CDR3 spells CASTSGLNSPLHF. DNA for the CDR3: TGTGCCAGCACTTCAGGGCTTAATTCACCCCTCCACTTT.

CDR3 coding DNA: TGCAGCGTCAAAACGGGGGGGAGGGAGACCAATGAGCAGTTCTTC. It is translated as CSVKTGGRETNEQFF. This sequence joins TRBV29-1 and TRBJ2-1; the match to TRBD2 covers 8 bases. The V segment lost 6 bases and the J segment 6 bases; nucleotides outside the gene matches: 13. Germline loops: CDR1 SQVTM, CDR2 ANQGSEA. This CDR3 is 15 amino acids long.

DNA of the CDR3: TGCGCCAGCAGCTTGGCAGGGGGCATGAACACTGAAGCTTTCTTT. Its translation: CASSLAGGMNTEAFF. The chain couples TRBV5-1 to TRBJ1-1; 8 bases are a match to TRBD1. The CDR3 contains 15 residues. Per the germline V gene, CDR1 is SGHRS and CDR2 is YFSETQ. V was pared by 0 bases and J by 0 bases, with 1 base of the junction left unmatched. The whole variable domain, filled in from reference TRBV5-1 and TRBJ1-1, reads KAGVTQTPRYLIKTRGQQVTLSCSPISGHRSVSWYQQTPGQGLQFLFEYFSETQRNKGNFPGRFSGRQFSNSRSEMNVSTLELGDSALYLCASSLAGGMNTEAFFGQGTRLTVV.

V and J are TRBV18 and TRBJ1-4; 10 bases are a match to TRBD1. Germline V gives CDR1 KGHSH, CDR2 LQKENI. The length of the CDR3 is 14 residues. The ends lost 3 bases at V and 6 bases at J; junction bases unmatched: 1. CDR3 protein: CASSPGTGDEKLFF. Written as DNA, the CDR3 is TGTGCCAGCTCACCGGGGACAGGGGATGAAAAACTGTTTTTT.

The rearrangement uses TRBV6-1 and TRBJ2-7; TRBD2 is a possible D gene (6 bases). V was pared by 5 bases and J by 3 bases, with 14 bases between. Germline V gives CDR1 MNHNS, CDR2 SASEGT. The CDR3 is 14 residues long. Written as DNA, the CDR3 is TGTGCCAGCAGTACCAACCAGGGACTCTACGAGCAGTACTTC. Its protein is CASSTNQGLYEQYF.